These T cell receptor beta chains were read from a single sample in a study of CD8+ T cells in alopecia areata. Sequenced by immunoSEQ multiplex PCR; TCRdb stores in-frame clones only, minus some. This sample has under 250,000 clones; 57% occur once, and the top ten carry 0.45%. The material was CD4+ T cells sorted from blood, obtained at week 0. These receptors came from a human donor with alopecia areata. Both conserved end residues are part of each CDR3. The D gene is left open where the match is weak. Clone size appears in some rows only: once, few, many, or a class for an expanded clone.

J	V	D	size	CDR3	DNA
TRBJ2-7	TRBV27	.	.	CASSLKYPHSPYEQYF	TGTGCCAGCAGTTTAAAGTACCCCCACTCCCCCTACGAGCAGTACTTC
TRBJ1-1	TRBV4-2	.	.	CASSLKGAEAFF	TGTGCCAGCAGCCTGAAGGGGGCTGAAGCTTTCTTT
TRBJ2-3	TRBV2	.	.	CASSEVKRTSTDTQYF	TGTGCCAGCAGTGAAGTCAAGCGGACCAGCACAGATACGCAGTATTTT
TRBJ2-1	TRBV5-1	.	.	CASSLGSGPYNEQFF	TGCGCCAGCAGCTTGGGGAGCGGACCTTACAATGAGCAGTTCTTC
TRBJ2-7	TRBV6-1	.	.	CASSRNNFEQYF	TGTGCCAGCAGCCGCAATAATTTCGAGCAGTACTTC
TRBJ2-7	TRBV6-5	TRBD1	.	CASSSYRGRRAYEQYF	TGTGCCAGCAGTTCCTACAGGGGGCGAAGGGCCTACGAGCAGTACTTC
TRBJ2-7	TRBV7-8	TRBD1	.	CASSPGGQGRYEQYF	TGTGCCAGCAGCCCCGGGGGACAGGGGCGGTACGAGCAGTACTTC
TRBJ2-5	TRBV11-2	TRBD2	few	CASSLGREARETQYF	TGTGCCAGCAGCTTGGGGCGGGAGGCCAGGGAGACCCAGTACTTC
TRBJ2-7	TRBV18	.	.	CASSSSPKAEQYF	TGTGCCAGCTCAAGCAGTCCTAAGGCCGAGCAGTACTTC
TRBJ1-1	TRBV5-1	.	many	CASSLLQAGVGTEAFF	TGCGCCAGCAGCTTGCTCCAGGCAGGGGTGGGCACTGAAGCTTTCTTT
TRBJ1-5	TRBV11-2	.	.	CASSFRGDQPQHF	TGTGCCAGCAGCTTTCGGGGAGATCAGCCCCAGCATTTT
TRBJ1-3	TRBV9	.	.	CASGGTGDSGNTIYF	TGTGCCAGCGGGGGTACGGGCGATTCTGGAAACACCATATATTTT
TRBJ2-1	TRBV5-1	.	.	CASSPDSFNEQFF	TGCGCCAGCAGCCCGGACAGCTTCAATGAGCAGTTCTTC
TRBJ1-6	TRBV5-1	.	.	CASSLAGRIDSPLHF	TGCGCCAGCAGCTTGGCTGGGAGGATTGATTCACCCCTCCACTTT
TRBJ1-2	TRBV5-1	TRBD1	.	CASSDPGQGVYGYTF	TGCGCCAGCAGCGATCCGGGACAGGGAGTGTATGGCTACACCTTC
TRBJ2-7	TRBV29-1	.	few	CSVVLRPHEQYF	TGCAGCGTTGTCCTACGACCACACGAGCAGTACTTC
TRBJ1-4	TRBV23-1	.	.	CASSQFDRPNEKLFF	TGCGCCAGCAGTCAATTCGACAGGCCTAATGAAAAACTGTTTTTT
TRBJ1-1	TRBV13	TRBD1	.	CASSLQGQGAFF	TGTGCCAGCAGCTTGCAAGGACAGGGAGCTTTCTTT
TRBJ2-7	TRBV6-5	TRBD1	.	CASNSRQGRNYEQYF	TGTGCCAGCAACTCCCGACAGGGGAGGAACTACGAGCAGTACTTC
TRBJ1-1	TRBV30	.	.	CAWAAFMNTEAFF	TGTGCCTGGGCAGCATTCATGAACACTGAAGCTTTCTTT
TRBJ2-1	TRBV2	.	medium-sized	CASSELSSYNEQFF	TGTGCCAGCAGTGAGCTGAGCTCCTACAATGAGCAGTTCTTC
TRBJ1-1	TRBV7-8	.	.	CASSLDQRGWPLAFF	TGTGCCAGCAGCTTAGACCAACGAGGGTGGCCATTAGCTTTCTTT
TRBJ1-4	TRBV4-1	.	.	CASSQLWGEKLFF	TGCGCCAGCAGCCAACTCTGGGGGGAAAAACTGTTTTTT
TRBJ1-4	TRBV25-1	.	.	CASSADRTTNEKLFF	TGTGCCAGCAGTGCCGACAGGACCACTAATGAAAAACTGTTTTTT
TRBJ1-1	TRBV29-1	.	.	CSASGGPINTEAFF	TGCAGCGCCAGCGGGGGACCCATAAACACTGAAGCTTTCTTT
TRBJ2-7	TRBV4-1	TRBD2	.	CASSQAPSGRLYEQYF	TGCGCCAGCAGCCAAGCCCCTAGCGGGAGACTGTACGAGCAGTACTTC
TRBJ1-1	TRBV19	.	few	CAATTRGKAFF	TGTGCCGCCACGACGCGGGGGAAAGCTTTCTTT
TRBJ1-5	TRBV7-8	.	.	CASSPQRYTINQPQHF	TGTGCCAGCAGCCCACAGCGCTACACGATCAATCAGCCCCAGCATTTT
TRBJ1-1	TRBV7-9	.	.	CASSLLRKENTEAFF	TGTGCCAGCAGCTTACTTCGAAAGGAGAACACTGAAGCTTTCTTT
TRBJ2-1	TRBV11-1	TRBD2	few	CASSLGTSGNNEQFF	TGTGCCAGCAGCCTCGGGACTAGCGGAAACAATGAGCAGTTCTTC
TRBJ1-2	TRBV6-1	.	.	CASISGGPERYGYTF	TGTGCCAGCATCTCCGGCGGACCGGAACGCTATGGCTACACCTTC
TRBJ1-5	TRBV5-6	.	.	CASSLYRQPQHF	TGTGCCAGCAGCTTGTATCGCCAGCCCCAGCATTTT
TRBJ1-5	TRBV5-1	.	.	CASSPVGAYSNQPQHF	TGCGCCAGCAGCCCCGTGGGTGCGTATAGCAATCAGCCCCAGCATTTT
TRBJ1-1	TRBV9	TRBD1	.	CASSATTGTGILF	TGTGCCAGCAGCGCGACAACCGGGACAGGGATCCTCTTT
TRBJ2-7	TRBV7-2	.	few	CASSSRRRAYEQYF	TGTGCCAGCAGCTCCCGACGGAGAGCCTACGAGCAGTACTTC
TRBJ1-2	TRBV15	.	.	CATSRPGYGYTF	TGTGCCACCAGCAGACCTGGTTATGGCTACACCTTC
TRBJ2-1	TRBV30	.	.	CAWSAGTYNEQFF	TGTGCCTGGAGTGCGGGAACCTACAATGAGCAGTTCTTC
TRBJ1-4	TRBV11-2	.	.	CASSMRQAPNEKLFF	TGTGCCAGCAGCATGCGACAGGCGCCTAATGAAAAACTGTTTTTT
TRBJ1-1	TRBV9	.	.	CASSVEQGSEAFF	TGTGCCAGCAGCGTAGAGCAGGGGTCAGAAGCTTTCTTT
TRBJ2-3	TRBV6-5	.	once	CASRTASALTDTQYF	TGTGCCAGCAGAACAGCTAGCGCCCTCACAGATACGCAGTATTTT
TRBJ1-1	TRBV10-3	TRBD1	few	CAISESNGMTGEVEAFF	TGTGCCATCAGTGAGTCGAATGGGATGACAGGGGAGGTTGAAGCTTTCTTT
TRBJ1-1	TRBV29-1	.	.	CSVGRARDTEAFF	TGCAGCGTTGGACGGGCTCGCGACACTGAAGCTTTCTTT
TRBJ2-7	TRBV6-5	TRBD1	.	CASSMGQVYEQYF	TGTGCCAGCAGCATGGGACAGGTCTACGAGCAGTACTTC
TRBJ2-2	TRBV9	TRBD2	.	CASSTTGGANTGELFF	TGTGCCAGCAGCACGACGGGAGGAGCGAACACCGGGGAGCTGTTTTTT
TRBJ1-5	TRBV6-1	.	few	CASSARAGQPQHF	TGTGCCAGCAGTGCCAGGGCGGGTCAGCCCCAGCATTTT
TRBJ1-1	TRBV23-1	.	.	CASSQSTSNREKIRGTEAFF	TGCGCCAGCAGTCAATCTACGTCTAACAGGGAGAAAATAAGAGGGACTGAAGCTTTCTTT
TRBJ2-5	TRBV5-1	TRBD1	.	CASSPDRVQETQYF	TGCGCCAGCAGCCCTGACAGGGTTCAGGAGACCCAGTACTTC
TRBJ1-1	TRBV6-1	.	.	CASTHGDRDTEAFF	TGTGCCAGTACGCATGGTGATCGGGACACTGAAGCTTTCTTT